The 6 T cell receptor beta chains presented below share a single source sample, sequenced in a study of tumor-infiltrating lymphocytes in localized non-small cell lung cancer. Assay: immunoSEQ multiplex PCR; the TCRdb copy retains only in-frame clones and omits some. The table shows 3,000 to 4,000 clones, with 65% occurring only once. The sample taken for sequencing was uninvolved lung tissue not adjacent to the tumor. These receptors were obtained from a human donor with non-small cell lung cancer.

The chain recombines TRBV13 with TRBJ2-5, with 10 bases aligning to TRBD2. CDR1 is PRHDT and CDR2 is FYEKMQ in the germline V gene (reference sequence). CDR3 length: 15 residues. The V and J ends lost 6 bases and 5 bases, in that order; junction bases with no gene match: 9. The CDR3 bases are TGTGCCAGCAGGGCCTGGACTAGCGGTAGGGAGACCCAGTACTTC. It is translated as CASRAWTSGRETQYF.

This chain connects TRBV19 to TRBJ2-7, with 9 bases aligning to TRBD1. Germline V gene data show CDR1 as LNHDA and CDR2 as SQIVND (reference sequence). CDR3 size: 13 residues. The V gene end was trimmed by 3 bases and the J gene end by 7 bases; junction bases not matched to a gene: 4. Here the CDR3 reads CASSIGTGREQYF. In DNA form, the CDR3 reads TGTGCCAGTAGTATCGGGACAGGGAGAGAGCAGTACTTC.

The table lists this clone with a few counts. Here the CDR3 reads CASSSGGGSNTGELFF. As DNA, the CDR3 is TGTGCCAGCAGCTCAGGGGGGGGATCGAACACCGGGGAGCTGTTTTTT. The chain has TRBV7-9 and TRBJ2-2, with D perhaps given as TRBD1 or TRBD2 (7 bases each). Per germline, CDR1 SEHNR and CDR2 FQNEAQ (reference sequence). This CDR3 is 16 amino acids long. The germline V and J ends were trimmed by 4 bases and 0 bases, with 12 bases remaining between them.

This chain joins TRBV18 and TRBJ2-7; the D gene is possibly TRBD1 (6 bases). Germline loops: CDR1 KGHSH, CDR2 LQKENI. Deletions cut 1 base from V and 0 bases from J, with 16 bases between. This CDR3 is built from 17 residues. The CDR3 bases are TGTGCCAGCTCACCACAAGGGACACTACCGACCTCCTACGAGCAGTACTTC. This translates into CASSPQGTLPTSYEQYF.

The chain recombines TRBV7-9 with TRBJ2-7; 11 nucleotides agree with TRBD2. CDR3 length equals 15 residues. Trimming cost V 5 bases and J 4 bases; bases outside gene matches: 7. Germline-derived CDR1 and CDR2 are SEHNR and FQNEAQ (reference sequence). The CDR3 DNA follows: TGTGCCAGCAGCCGCGCTAGCGGGGGGAGTTACGAGCAGTACTTC. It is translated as CASSRASGGSYEQYF.

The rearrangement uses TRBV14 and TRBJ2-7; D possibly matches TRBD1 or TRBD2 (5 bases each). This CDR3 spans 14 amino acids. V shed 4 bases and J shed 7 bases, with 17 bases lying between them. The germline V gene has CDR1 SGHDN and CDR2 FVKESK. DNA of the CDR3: TGTGCCAGCAGCCCCCCCGGGGCCTCAGTGGAGCAGTACTTC. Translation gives CASSPPGASVEQYF.